This is a list of T cell receptor beta chains from one sample in a study of OX40 agonist ivuxolimab in advanced cancers. The protocol was immunoSEQ multiplex PCR, while the TCRdb copy is restricted to in-frame clones and leaves out a portion. The table lists about 54,000 clones, roughly 90% of them singletons. The sequencing here drew on CD4+ or CD8+ T cells sorted from blood, taken in a trial of the OX40 agonist ivuxolimab. The receptors originated from an adult with an advanced solid tumor such as melanoma, head and neck, liver or kidney cancer. Each CDR3 is given with its conserved first and last residue. D genes are given only for firm matches. The size entry is marked missing in some rows and otherwise reads once, few, many or a size class.

clone_size	d_call	j_call	v_call	cdr3_aa	cdr3_nt
NA	NA	TRBJ1-6	TRBV5-6	CASSFGNRAYNSPLHF	TGTGCCAGCAGTTTTGGGAACAGGGCGTATAATTCACCCCTCCACTTT
NA	NA	TRBJ2-3	TRBV2	CARGGATQYF	TGTGCCAGGGGGGGAGCTACGCAGTATTTT
NA	NA	TRBJ2-2	TRBV2	CASHQTRTGELFF	TGTGCCAGCCACCAGACACGGACCGGGGAGCTGTTTTTT
NA	NA	TRBJ1-1	TRBV7-2	CASSLGRWNTEAFF	TGTGCCAGCAGCTTAGGACGCTGGAACACTGAAGCTTTCTTT
NA	NA	TRBJ1-5	TRBV5-5	CASSLDPSVGAQHF	TGTGCCAGCAGCTTGGATCCGTCCGTAGGGGCCCAGCATTTT
NA	TRBD1	TRBJ1-4	TRBV5-1	CASSLGQGNEKLFF	TGCGCCAGCAGCTTGGGACAGGGTAATGAAAAACTGTTTTTT
NA	NA	TRBJ2-1	TRBV29-1	CSAGRIYNEQFF	TGCAGCGCGGGACGGATCTACAATGAGCAGTTCTTC
NA	TRBD1	TRBJ1-2	TRBV7-9	CASIDRADGGYTF	TGTGCCAGCATCGACAGGGCCGACGGTGGCTACACCTTC
NA	TRBD2	TRBJ2-7	TRBV7-6	CASSRTSRYEQYF	TGTGCCAGCAGTCGGACTAGCAGATACGAGCAGTACTTC
NA	NA	TRBJ1-1	TRBV5-1	CASSLVGGGTEAFF	TGCGCCAGCAGCTTGGTTGGTGGTGGCACTGAAGCTTTCTTT
NA	TRBD1	TRBJ1-4	TRBV6-5	CASSRDSRNEKLFF	TGTGCCAGCAGTCGGGACAGCCGTAATGAAAAACTGTTTTTT
NA	NA	TRBJ2-1	TRBV4-1	CASSQGFFYPNEQFF	TGCGCCAGCAGCCAGGGTTTCTTTTACCCCAATGAGCAGTTCTTC
few	NA	TRBJ2-7	TRBV13	CASSPVGGYHLEQYF	TGTGCCAGCAGCCCAGTAGGGGGGTACCACCTCGAGCAGTACTTC
NA	TRBD1	TRBJ1-4	TRBV5-5	CASSPQGSYEKLFF	TGTGCCAGCAGCCCACAGGGGTCCTATGAAAAACTGTTTTTT
few	NA	TRBJ1-1	TRBV28	CASLSPGTGNTEAFF	TGTGCCAGTCTCTCACCCGGGACGGGGAACACTGAAGCTTTCTTT
NA	NA	TRBJ1-1	TRBV28	CASSHQTANTEAFF	TGTGCCAGCAGCCACCAGACAGCGAACACTGAAGCTTTCTTT
NA	TRBD2	TRBJ2-7	TRBV9	CASSVVPSGTDEQYF	TGTGCCAGCAGCGTAGTTCCTAGCGGTACGGACGAGCAGTACTTC
NA	NA	TRBJ1-2	TRBV7-9	CASSPRGANGYTF	TGTGCCAGCAGTCCGAGGGGGGCGAATGGCTACACCTTC
NA	NA	TRBJ2-2	TRBV19	CASRLAENTGELFF	TGTGCCAGTAGACTAGCAGAGAACACCGGGGAGCTGTTTTTT